These T cell receptor beta chains were read from a single sample in a study of shared clonotypes between healthy human individuals. Method: immunoSEQ multiplex PCR; TCRdb's copy keeps in-frame clones and lacks some. The table shows about 2.3 million clones, with 85% to 95% occurring only once. The material sequenced was naive CD4+ T cells from PBMCs. Every receptor here comes from a man aged 18 to 35 in good health. Some clones in this sample may be carry-over from other donors' samples. Both conserved end residues are part of each CDR3. A D gene is named only where the DNA matches it firmly. The listing skips clone size in some rows; elsewhere it reads once, few, many or a size class.

CDR3nt | CDR3aa | abundance | v_gene | d_gene | j_gene
TGCGCCAGCAGCCAACCGCAGGGTATTAGGAACACCGGGGAGCTGTTTTTT | CASSQPQGIRNTGELFF | - | TRBV4-1 | - | TRBJ2-2
TGTGCCAGCAGTTTACGGACAGGTTCTGAAGCTTTCTTT | CASSLRTGSEAFF | - | TRBV28 | TRBD1 | TRBJ1-1
TGTGCCAGCAGTTTAGGCCCGAGGGGCACTGAAGCTTTCTTT | CASSLGPRGTEAFF | few | TRBV27 | - | TRBJ1-1
TGTGCCAGCAGCTGGGCCGGGACTAGCGGCTACGAGCAGTACTTC | CASSWAGTSGYEQYF | - | TRBV7-2 | TRBD2 | TRBJ2-7
TGTGCCAGCAGCTTAGTTGGCCGCTTGAACACTGAAGCTTTCTTT | CASSLVGRLNTEAFF | - | TRBV7-2 | - | TRBJ1-1
TGTGCCAGCACCTGGACTAGCGGGAGGGAAACCGGGGAGCTGTTTTTT | CASTWTSGRETGELFF | - | TRBV7-8 | TRBD2 | TRBJ2-2
TGTGCCAGCAGCCTTGTTAGGGGCTCTGGGGATATCTATGGCTACACCTTC | CASSLVRGSGDIYGYTF | - | TRBV28 | - | TRBJ1-2
TGCGCCAGCAGCTTGGGGCTAGTTCCAGATACGCAGTATTTT | CASSLGLVPDTQYF | once | TRBV5-1 | - | TRBJ2-3
TGTGCCAGCTCGGGACTAGCGGACCAAGAGACCCAGTACTTC | CASSGLADQETQYF | - | TRBV6-1 | TRBD2 | TRBJ2-5
TGTGCCAGCAGGCCCCAATTAGGACCCACTTTCTCCTACGAGCAGTACTTC | CASRPQLGPTFSYEQYF | once | TRBV28 | - | TRBJ2-7
TGCAGCGTTAATAGGAGTAGCGGCGAGAGTAACTATGGCTACACCTTC | CSVNRSSGESNYGYTF | - | TRBV29-1 | - | TRBJ1-2
TGCGCCAGCAGCCGGGGGGTTTCTTCTAACTATGGCTACACCTTC | CASSRGVSSNYGYTF | - | TRBV4-3 | - | TRBJ1-2
TGCGCCAGCAGAAGGGTCCTCGGGGGGAACGAGCAGTACTTC | CASRRVLGGNEQYF | - | TRBV5-1 | TRBD2 | TRBJ2-7
TGTGCCAGCAGCGCACAGGGGACAGGGGGCAATGAGCAGTTCTTC | CASSAQGTGGNEQFF | - | TRBV9 | TRBD1 | TRBJ2-1
TGTGCCAGCAGCAAATCCTCAGGGACTAGCGGGAGGGAACTCTACGAGCAGTACTTC | CASSKSSGTSGRELYEQYF | once | TRBV21-1 | - | TRBJ2-7
TGTGCCATCAGTGACCTTCCCAGGAACTATGGCTACACCTTC | CAISDLPRNYGYTF | - | TRBV10-3 | - | TRBJ1-2
TGTGCCAGCAGTGAGGAGGGGGCAAAGTACTTC | CASSEEGAKYF | once | TRBV2 | - | TRBJ2-7
TGTGCCAGCAGCCAAGGGGGCGCTGGGGCCAACGTCCTGACTTTC | CASSQGGAGANVLTF | - | TRBV28 | TRBD1 | TRBJ2-6
TGTGCCAGCAGCTTAAATAGACAGATACAAGAGACCCAGTACTTC | CASSLNRQIQETQYF | - | TRBV11-2 | - | TRBJ2-5
TGCAGCGCCAGGGACAGGGGGCTCGACACTGAAGCTTTCTTT | CSARDRGLDTEAFF | - | TRBV29-1 | TRBD1 | TRBJ1-1
TGTGCCAGCAGCTTTGGAGGGATGAGGCAGGGCTGGGAGACCCAGTACTTC | CASSFGGMRQGWETQYF | - | TRBV5-5 | - | TRBJ2-5
TGTGCCAGCAGTTCAGGGGGCCACTATGGCTACACCTTC | CASSSGGHYGYTF | - | TRBV28 | TRBD1 | TRBJ1-2
TGTGCCAGCAGCCCACGCTCAAGGAGCACCGGGGAGCTGTTTTTT | CASSPRSRSTGELFF | - | TRBV14 | - | TRBJ2-2
TGCAGCGTTGGGCCACTTCGGACAGCTGAAGCTTTCTTT | CSVGPLRTAEAFF | few | TRBV29-1 | - | TRBJ1-1
TGTGCCATCACTTCAGGGCGGGAGAACACCGGGGAGCTGTTTTTT | CAITSGRENTGELFF | once | TRBV10-3 | - | TRBJ2-2
TGTGCCAGCAGCTTAGGGGGGCAACTTACAGATACGCAGTATTTT | CASSLGGQLTDTQYF | - | TRBV7-3 | - | TRBJ2-3
TGTGCCAGCAGGACAATTGGGGGCTACACCTTC | CASRTIGGYTF | once | TRBV6-5 | - | TRBJ1-2
TGTGCCAGTAGTACTACGACGAACTATGGCTACACCTTC | CASSTTTNYGYTF | once | TRBV19 | - | TRBJ1-2
TGTGCCACCAGCAGAGATCAGGGGACGAGTCAGCCCCAGCATTTT | CATSRDQGTSQPQHF | - | TRBV15 | - | TRBJ1-5
TGCGCCAGCAGCTTAGAACAGGGTTTCTACGAGCAGTACTTC | CASSLEQGFYEQYF | - | TRBV5-1 | - | TRBJ2-7
TGTGCCAGCAGCCCTCTTGAGTCCCACGAGCAGTACTTC | CASSPLESHEQYF | - | TRBV6-6 | - | TRBJ2-7
TGTGCCAGTAGGGGACAGGGTTCCTATGGCTACACCTTC | CASRGQGSYGYTF | - | TRBV19 | TRBD1 | TRBJ1-2
TGCGCCAGCAGCCAATGGAGGTCGGCACAGGGATTGTATGGCTACACCTTC | CASSQWRSAQGLYGYTF | - | TRBV4-1 | - | TRBJ1-2
TGTGCCAGCAGTTACCCAGGGACTAGCGGGAACTACGAGCAGTACTTC | CASSYPGTSGNYEQYF | - | TRBV6-6 | TRBD2 | TRBJ2-7
TGTGCCAGCAGCCCAGCAGGGGGACTGCGACATAAGTCCCAGTACTTC | CASSPAGGLRHKSQYF | once | TRBV7-2 | - | TRBJ2-5
TGCGCCAGCAGCCAAGCTTTTTTCCCCCCCGGGACGGTCGCTGGGGAGCTGTTTTTT | CASSQAFFPPGTVAGELFF | few | TRBV4-3 | - | TRBJ2-2
TGTGCCAGCAGTGATGCTAGGGTCACGGGGGAGACCCAGTACTTC | CASSDARVTGETQYF | - | TRBV25-1 | - | TRBJ2-5
TGTGCCAGCAGCTTAGGTTTCGGGCGGGGTAACTATGGCTACACCTTC | CASSLGFGRGNYGYTF | - | TRBV7-9 | - | TRBJ1-2
TGTGCCAGCAGCATTAGTCCCTACTCTGGAAACACCATATATTTT | CASSISPYSGNTIYF | - | TRBV7-2 | - | TRBJ1-3
TGTGCCAGCAGTGAAAACCCTCCCACAGGGTCTGGGGCCAACGTCCTGACTTTC | CASSENPPTGSGANVLTF | - | TRBV6-1 | - | TRBJ2-6
TGTGCCAGCTCGAACCACAGGGGGCTAGACACCGGGGAGCTGTTTTTT | CASSNHRGLDTGELFF | - | TRBV18 | TRBD1 | TRBJ2-2
TGTGCCAGCAAAGCGGCGGGGCCCCTAAAGAACACTGAAGCTTTCTTT | CASKAAGPLKNTEAFF | - | TRBV25-1 | - | TRBJ1-1
TGTGCCAGCAGCCGTTTGTACCAAGAGACCCAGTACTTC | CASSRLYQETQYF | - | TRBV7-3 | - | TRBJ2-5
TGTGCCAGCAGCTTAAAGGGGGCGGGCGAGCAGTACTTC | CASSLKGAGEQYF | - | TRBV7-3 | TRBD1 | TRBJ2-7
TGTGCCAGCAGATCCACAGCGGCAGTCGGGAATGAGCAGTTCTTC | CASRSTAAVGNEQFF | - | TRBV5-4 | - | TRBJ2-1
TGCGCCAGCAGCCTCGGACTAGCGGGATTTACCGGGGAGACCCAGTACTTC | CASSLGLAGFTGETQYF | - | TRBV4-1 | TRBD2 | TRBJ2-5
TGCGCCAGCAGCCCGGACGGTGGGGAGACCCAGTACTTC | CASSPDGGETQYF | - | TRBV5-1 | - | TRBJ2-5
TGCAGCGTCCAAATCCCGGGACAGGGGCTTTTGAACGAGCAGTACTTC | CSVQIPGQGLLNEQYF | - | TRBV29-1 | TRBD1 | TRBJ2-7
TGTGCCAGCAGCTTCCGTAGGACTAGCGGGAGAGGGTATGAGCAGTTCTTC | CASSFRRTSGRGYEQFF | - | TRBV7-8 | TRBD2 | TRBJ2-1
TGTGCCAGCAGTTATTCGTCCGGGGATTGGGAGACCCAGTACTTC | CASSYSSGDWETQYF | - | TRBV6-6 | - | TRBJ2-5
TGTGCCAGCAGCCGACAGGGTAGTAACACCGGGGAGCTGTTTTTT | CASSRQGSNTGELFF | - | TRBV7-3 | TRBD1 | TRBJ2-2
TGTGCCAGCTCACCCGGACAGGGCACTGAAGCTTTCTTT | CASSPGQGTEAFF | - | TRBV18 | TRBD1 | TRBJ1-1
TGTGCCATCAGTGCGGGCGGCACAGATACGCAGTATTTT | CAISAGGTDTQYF | - | TRBV10-3 | - | TRBJ2-3